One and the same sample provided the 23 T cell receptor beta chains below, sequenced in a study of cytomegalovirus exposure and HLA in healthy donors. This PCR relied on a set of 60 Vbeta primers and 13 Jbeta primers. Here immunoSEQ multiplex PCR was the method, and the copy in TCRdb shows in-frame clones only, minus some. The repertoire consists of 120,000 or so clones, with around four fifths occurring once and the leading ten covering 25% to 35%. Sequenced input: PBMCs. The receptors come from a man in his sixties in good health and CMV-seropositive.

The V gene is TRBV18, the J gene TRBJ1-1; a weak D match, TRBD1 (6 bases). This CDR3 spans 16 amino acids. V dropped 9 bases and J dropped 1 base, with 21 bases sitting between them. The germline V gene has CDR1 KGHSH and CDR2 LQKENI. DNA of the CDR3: TGTGCCAGTTCCCAATTATCTGGGGGCACGAACACTGAAGCTTTCTTT. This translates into CASSQLSGGTNTEAFF. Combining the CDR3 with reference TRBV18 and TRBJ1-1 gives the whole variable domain NAGVMQNPRHLVRRRGQEARLRCSPMKGHSHVYWYRQLPEEGLKFMVYLQKENIIDESGMPKERFSAEFPKEGPSILRIQQVVRGDSAAYFCASSQLSGGTNTEAFFGQGTRLTVV.

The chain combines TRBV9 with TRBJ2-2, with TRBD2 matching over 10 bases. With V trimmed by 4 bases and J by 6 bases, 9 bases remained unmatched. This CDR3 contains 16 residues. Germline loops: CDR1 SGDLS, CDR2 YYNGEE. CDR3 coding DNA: TGTGCCAGCAGCCACGCCGGGACTAGCGTTGCCGGGGAGCTGTTTTTT. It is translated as CASSHAGTSVAGELFF.

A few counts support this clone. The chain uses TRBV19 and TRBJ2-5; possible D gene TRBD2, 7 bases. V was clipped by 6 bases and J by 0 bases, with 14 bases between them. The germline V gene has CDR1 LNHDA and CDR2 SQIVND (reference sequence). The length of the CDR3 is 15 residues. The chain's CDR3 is CASRGGPGYQETQYF. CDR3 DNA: TGTGCCAGTAGGGGGGGGCCTGGGTACCAAGAGACCCAGTACTTC.

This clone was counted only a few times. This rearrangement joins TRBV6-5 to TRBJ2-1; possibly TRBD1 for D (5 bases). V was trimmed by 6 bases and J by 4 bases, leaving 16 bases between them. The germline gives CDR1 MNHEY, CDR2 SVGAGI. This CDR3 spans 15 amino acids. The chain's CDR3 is CASSPTDADYNEQFF. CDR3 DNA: TGTGCCAGCAGCCCGACAGACGCGGATTACAATGAGCAGTTCTTC.

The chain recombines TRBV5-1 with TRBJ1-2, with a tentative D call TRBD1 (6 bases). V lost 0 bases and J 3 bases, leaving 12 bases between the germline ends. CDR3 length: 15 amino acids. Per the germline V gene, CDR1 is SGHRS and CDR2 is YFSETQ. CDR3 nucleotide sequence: TGCGCCAGCAGCTTGGACAGGGCAGGTTACTATGGCTACACCTTC. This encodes CASSLDRAGYYGYTF.

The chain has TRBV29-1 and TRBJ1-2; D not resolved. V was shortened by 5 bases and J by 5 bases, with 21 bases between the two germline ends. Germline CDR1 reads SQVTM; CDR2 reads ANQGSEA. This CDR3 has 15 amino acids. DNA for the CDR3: TGCAGCGTTAGAGATAACCAGGCCTCGGGGTATGGCTACACCTTC. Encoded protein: CSVRDNQASGYGYTF.

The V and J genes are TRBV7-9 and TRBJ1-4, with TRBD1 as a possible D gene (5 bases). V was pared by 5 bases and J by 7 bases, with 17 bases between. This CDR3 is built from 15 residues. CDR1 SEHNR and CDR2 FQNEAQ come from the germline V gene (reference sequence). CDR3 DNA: TGTGCCAGCAGCCCCACGGGGTTCGGGGGTGAAAAACTGTTTTTT. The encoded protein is CASSPTGFGGEKLFF.

CDR3 loop: CASSQGGTGSQPQHF. CDR3 bases: TGCGCCAGCAGCCAAGGAGGGACAGGGAGTCAGCCCCAGCATTTT. The J gene is TRBJ1-5, the V gene TRBV4-1; the match to TRBD1 covers 9 bases. This CDR3 contains 15 residues. Germline V lookup: CDR1 MGHRA, CDR2 YSYEKL. With 1 base clipped from V and 6 bases from J, the junction kept 4 bases outside the gene matches.

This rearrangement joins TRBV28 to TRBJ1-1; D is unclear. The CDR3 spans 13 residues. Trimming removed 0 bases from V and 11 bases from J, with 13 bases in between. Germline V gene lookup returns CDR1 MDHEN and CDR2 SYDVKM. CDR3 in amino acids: CASSLWQAGRAFF. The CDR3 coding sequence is TGTGCCAGCAGTTTATGGCAGGCGGGGAGGGCTTTCTTT.

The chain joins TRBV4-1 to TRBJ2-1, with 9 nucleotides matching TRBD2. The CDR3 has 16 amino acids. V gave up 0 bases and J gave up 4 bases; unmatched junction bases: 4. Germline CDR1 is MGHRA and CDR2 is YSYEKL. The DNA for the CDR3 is TGCGCCAGCAGCCAAGATCCTAGCGGGGCATACAATGAGCAGTTCTTC. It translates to CASSQDPSGAYNEQFF.

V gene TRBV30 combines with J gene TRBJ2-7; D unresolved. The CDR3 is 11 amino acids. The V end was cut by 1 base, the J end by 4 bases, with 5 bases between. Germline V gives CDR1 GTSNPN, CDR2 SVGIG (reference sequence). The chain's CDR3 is CAWSGQYEQYF. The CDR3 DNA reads TGTGCCTGGAGTGGGCAGTACGAGCAGTACTTC. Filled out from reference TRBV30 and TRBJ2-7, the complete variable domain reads SQTIHQWPATLVQPVGSPLSLECTVEGTSNPNLYWYRQAAGRGLQLLFYSVGIGQISSEVPQNLSASRPQDRQFILSSKKLLLSDSGFYLCAWSGQYEQYFGPGTRLTVT.

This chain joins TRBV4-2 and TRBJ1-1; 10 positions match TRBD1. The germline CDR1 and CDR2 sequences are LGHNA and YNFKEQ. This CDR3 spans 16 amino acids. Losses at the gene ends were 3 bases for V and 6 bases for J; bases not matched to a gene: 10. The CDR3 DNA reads TGTGCCAGCAGCCAGTGGGCGGACAGGGGGTCCCCTGAAGCTTTCTTT. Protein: CASSQWADRGSPEAFF.

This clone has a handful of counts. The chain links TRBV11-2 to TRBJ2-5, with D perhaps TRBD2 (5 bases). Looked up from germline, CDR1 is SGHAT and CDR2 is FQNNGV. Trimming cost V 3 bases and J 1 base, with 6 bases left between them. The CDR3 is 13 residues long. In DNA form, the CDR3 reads TGTGCCAGCAGCTTCGGACTCCAAGAGACCCAGTACTTC. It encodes CASSFGLQETQYF.

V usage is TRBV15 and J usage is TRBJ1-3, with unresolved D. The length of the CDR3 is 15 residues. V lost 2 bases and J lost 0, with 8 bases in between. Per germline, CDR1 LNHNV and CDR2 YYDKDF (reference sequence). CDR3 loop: CATSRFRSSGNTIYF. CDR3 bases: TGTGCCACCAGCAGATTCCGGAGCTCTGGAAACACCATATATTTT.

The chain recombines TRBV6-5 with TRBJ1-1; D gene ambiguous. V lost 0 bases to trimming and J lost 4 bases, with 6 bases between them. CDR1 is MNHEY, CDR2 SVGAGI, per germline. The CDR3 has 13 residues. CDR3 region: CASSYSGFTEAFF. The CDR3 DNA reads TGTGCCAGCAGTTACTCTGGCTTCACTGAAGCTTTCTTT.

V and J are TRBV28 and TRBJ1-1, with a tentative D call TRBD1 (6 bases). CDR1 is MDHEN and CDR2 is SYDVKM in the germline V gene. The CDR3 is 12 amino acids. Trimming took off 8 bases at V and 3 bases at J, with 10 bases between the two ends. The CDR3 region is CASGGGYTEAFF. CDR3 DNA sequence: TGTGCCAGCGGGGGCGGGTACACTGAAGCTTTCTTT. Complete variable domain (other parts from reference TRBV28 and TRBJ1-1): DVKVTQSSRYLVKRTGEKVFLECVQDMDHENMFWYRQDPGLGLRLIYFSYDVKMKEKGDIPEGYSVSREKKERFSLILESASTNQTSMYLCASGGGYTEAFFGQGTRLTVV.

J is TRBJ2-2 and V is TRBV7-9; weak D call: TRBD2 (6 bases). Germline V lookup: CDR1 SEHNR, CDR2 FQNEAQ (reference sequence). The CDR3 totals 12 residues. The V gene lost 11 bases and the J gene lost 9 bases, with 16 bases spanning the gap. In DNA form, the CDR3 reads TGTGCCGGACGGGGGTGGTCCAGGGAGCTGTTTTTT. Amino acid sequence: CAGRGWSRELFF.

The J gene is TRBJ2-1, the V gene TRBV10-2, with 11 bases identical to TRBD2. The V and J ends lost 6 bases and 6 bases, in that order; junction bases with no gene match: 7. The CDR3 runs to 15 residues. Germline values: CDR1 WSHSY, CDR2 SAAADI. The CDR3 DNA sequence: TGCGCCAGCAGCGCGACTAGCGGGGTTTGCAATGAGCAGTTCTTC. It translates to CASSATSGVCNEQFF.

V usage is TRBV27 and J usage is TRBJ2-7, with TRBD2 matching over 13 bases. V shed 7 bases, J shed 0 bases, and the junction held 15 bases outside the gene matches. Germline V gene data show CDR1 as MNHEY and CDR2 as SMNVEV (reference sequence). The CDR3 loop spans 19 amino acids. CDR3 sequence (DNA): TGTGCCAGCAAAACGGGACTAGCGGGAACAAGGGGCCCCTCCTACGAGCAGTACTTC. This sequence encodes CASKTGLAGTRGPSYEQYF.

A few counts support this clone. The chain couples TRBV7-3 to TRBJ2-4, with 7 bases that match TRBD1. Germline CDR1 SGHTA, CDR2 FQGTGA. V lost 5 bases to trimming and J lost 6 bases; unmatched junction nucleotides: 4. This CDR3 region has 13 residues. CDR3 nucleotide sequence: TGTGCCAGCAGCCCGGGACAGCTAAACATTCAGTACTTC. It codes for CASSPGQLNIQYF.

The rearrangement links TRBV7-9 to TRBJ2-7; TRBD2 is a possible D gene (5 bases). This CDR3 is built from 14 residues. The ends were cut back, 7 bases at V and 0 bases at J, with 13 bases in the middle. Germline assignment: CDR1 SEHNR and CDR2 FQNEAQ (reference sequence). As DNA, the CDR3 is TGTGCCAGCATCAAAGCGGAAATCTCCTACGAGCAGTACTTC. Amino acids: CASIKAEISYEQYF.

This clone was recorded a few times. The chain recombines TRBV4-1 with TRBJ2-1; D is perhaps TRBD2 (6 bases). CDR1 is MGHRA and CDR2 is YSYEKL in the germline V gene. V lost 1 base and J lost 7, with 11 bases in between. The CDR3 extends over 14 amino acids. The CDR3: CASSQVGGKNEQFF. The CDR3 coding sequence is TGCGCCAGCAGCCAAGTAGGAGGGAAGAATGAGCAGTTCTTC.

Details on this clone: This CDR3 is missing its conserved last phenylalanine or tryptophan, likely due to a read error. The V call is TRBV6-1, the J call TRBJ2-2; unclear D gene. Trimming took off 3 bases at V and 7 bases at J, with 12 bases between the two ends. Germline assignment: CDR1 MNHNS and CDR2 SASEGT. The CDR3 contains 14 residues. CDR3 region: CASSDFITVGELFL. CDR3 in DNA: TGTGCCAGCAGTGATTTCATAACGGTCGGGGAGCTGTTTCTT.